This TCR beta chain was retrieved from a study of blood T cell repertoires in COVID-19. Study-level information: Sources were T cells, B-cell-depleted T cells, or PBMCs; the material itself was cDNA or gDNA.

Participant ages covered roughly 18 to 89 years across about 22 US areas. Researchers sorted participants into cohorts using their self-reported clinical history. Germline CDR1 SNHLY, CDR2 FYNNEI. This CDR3 region has 15 residues. V lost 9 bases to trimming and J lost 5 bases; unmatched junction nucleotides: 11. Sequenced by immunoSEQ multiplex PCR; TCRdb stores in-frame clones only, minus some. Of about 180,000 clones detected, 75% to 90% appear once; the ten largest clones hold 6% to 6.5%. Sample: PBMCs or T cells enriched from blood (not recorded which). This receptor was taken from a man in his forties or fifties who had recovered from COVID-19. This rearrangement joins TRBV2 to TRBJ2-4, with TRBD1 identical over 9 bases. The CDR3 spells CASWATGDRENIQYF. The CDR3 DNA sequence: TGTGCCAGTTGGGCAACCGGGGACAGGGAAAACATTCAGTACTTC.